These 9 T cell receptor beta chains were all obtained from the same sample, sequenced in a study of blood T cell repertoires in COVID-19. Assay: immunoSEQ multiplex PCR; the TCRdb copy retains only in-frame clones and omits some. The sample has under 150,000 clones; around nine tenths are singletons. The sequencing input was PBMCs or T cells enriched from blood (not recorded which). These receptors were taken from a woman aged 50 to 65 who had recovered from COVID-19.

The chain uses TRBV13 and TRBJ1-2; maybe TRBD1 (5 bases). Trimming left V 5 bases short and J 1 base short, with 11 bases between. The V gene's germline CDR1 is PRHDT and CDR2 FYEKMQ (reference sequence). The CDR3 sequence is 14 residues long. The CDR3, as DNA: TGTGCCAGCAGCGCAGCCGGGGGTAACTATGGCTACACCTTC. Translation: CASSAAGGNYGYTF.

The CDR3 bases are TGCGCCAGCAGCCAACAGGCCCTAGGGGGACAGCCCCAGCATTTT. It codes for CASSQQALGGQPQHF. The chain combines TRBV4-1 with TRBJ1-5, with TRBD1 as a possible D gene (6 bases). V lost 2 bases and J lost 7, with 15 bases in between. Germline-derived CDR1 and CDR2 are MGHRA and YSYEKL. This CDR3 has 15 amino acids.

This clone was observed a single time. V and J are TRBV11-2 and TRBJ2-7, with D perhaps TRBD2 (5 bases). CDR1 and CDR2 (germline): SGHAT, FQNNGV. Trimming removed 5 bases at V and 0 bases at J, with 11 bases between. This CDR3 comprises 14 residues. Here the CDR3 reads CASSLFGSSYEQYF. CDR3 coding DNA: TGTGCCAGCAGCCTCTTTGGGAGCTCCTACGAGCAGTACTTC.

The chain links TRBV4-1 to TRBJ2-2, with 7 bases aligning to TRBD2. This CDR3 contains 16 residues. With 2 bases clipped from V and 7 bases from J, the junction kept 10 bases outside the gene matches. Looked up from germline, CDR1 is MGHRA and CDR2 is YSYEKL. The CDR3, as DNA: TGCGCCAGCAGCCAAAGGGCTAGCGGTGTTCTCGGGGAGCTGTTTTTT. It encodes CASSQRASGVLGELFF.

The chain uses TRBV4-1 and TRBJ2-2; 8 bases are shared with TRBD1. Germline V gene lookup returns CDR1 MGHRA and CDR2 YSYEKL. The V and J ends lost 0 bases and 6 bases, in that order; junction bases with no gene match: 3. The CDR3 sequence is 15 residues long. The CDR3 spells CASSQEGQVAGELFF. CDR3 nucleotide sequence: TGCGCCAGCAGCCAAGAGGGACAGGTCGCCGGGGAGCTGTTTTTT.

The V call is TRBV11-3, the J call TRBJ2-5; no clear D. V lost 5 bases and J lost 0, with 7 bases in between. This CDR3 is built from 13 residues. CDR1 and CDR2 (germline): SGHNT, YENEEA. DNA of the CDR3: TGTGCCAGCAGCCGTGTCTACCAAGAGACCCAGTACTTC. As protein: CASSRVYQETQYF.

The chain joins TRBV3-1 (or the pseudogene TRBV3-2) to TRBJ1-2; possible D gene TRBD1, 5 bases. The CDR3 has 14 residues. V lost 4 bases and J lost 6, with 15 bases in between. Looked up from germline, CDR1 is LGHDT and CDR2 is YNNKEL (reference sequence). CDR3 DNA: TGTGCCAGCAGCCCCCTCGGGGGGGTTAATGGCTACACCTTC. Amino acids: CASSPLGGVNGYTF.

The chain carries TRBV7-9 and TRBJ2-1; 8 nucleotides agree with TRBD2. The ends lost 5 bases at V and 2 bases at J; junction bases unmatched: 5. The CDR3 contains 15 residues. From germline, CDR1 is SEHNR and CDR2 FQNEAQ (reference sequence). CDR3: CASSLSGGPYNEQFF. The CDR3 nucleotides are TGTGCCAGCAGCCTCAGCGGGGGCCCCTACAATGAGCAGTTCTTC. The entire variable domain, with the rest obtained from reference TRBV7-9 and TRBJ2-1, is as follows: DTGVSQNPRHKITKRGQNVTFRCDPISEHNRLYWYRQTLGQGPEFLTYFQNEAQLEKSRLLSDRFSAERPKGSFSTLEIQRTEQGDSAMYLCASSLSGGPYNEQFFGPGTRLTVL.

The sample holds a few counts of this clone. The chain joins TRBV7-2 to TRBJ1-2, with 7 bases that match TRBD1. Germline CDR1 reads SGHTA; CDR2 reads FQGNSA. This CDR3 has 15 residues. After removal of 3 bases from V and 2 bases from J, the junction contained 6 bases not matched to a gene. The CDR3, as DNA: TGTGCCAGCAGCTTTTCCGGGACAGAGAACTATGGCTACACCTTC. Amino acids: CASSFSGTENYGYTF.